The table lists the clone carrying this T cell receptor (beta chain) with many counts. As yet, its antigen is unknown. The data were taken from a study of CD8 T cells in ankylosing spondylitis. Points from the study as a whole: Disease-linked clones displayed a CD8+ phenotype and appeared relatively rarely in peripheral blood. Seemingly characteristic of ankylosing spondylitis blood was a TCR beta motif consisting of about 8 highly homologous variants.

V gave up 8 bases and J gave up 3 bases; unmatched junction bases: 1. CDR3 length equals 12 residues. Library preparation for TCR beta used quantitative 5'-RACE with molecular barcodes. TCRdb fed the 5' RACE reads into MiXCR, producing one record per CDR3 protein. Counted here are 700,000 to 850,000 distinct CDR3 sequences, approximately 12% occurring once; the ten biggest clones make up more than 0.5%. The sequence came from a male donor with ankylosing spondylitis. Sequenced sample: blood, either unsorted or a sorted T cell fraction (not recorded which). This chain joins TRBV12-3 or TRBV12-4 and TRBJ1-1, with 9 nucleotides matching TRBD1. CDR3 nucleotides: TGTGCCAGCCGACAGGGGGACACTGAAGCTTTCTTT. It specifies CASRQGDTEAFF.